Listed here are 25 T cell receptor beta chains from one sample, sequenced in a study of T cells after posttransplantation cyclophosphamide. The protocol was immunoSEQ multiplex PCR, while the TCRdb copy is restricted to in-frame clones and leaves out a portion. The sample has more than 20,000 clones, more than 70% seen once. Sequencing was performed on PBMCs. The receptor set was obtained from a woman aged 60 to 75 with a blood cancer, CMV-positive, and with a related stem cell donor.

The chain joins TRBV27 to TRBJ1-2; 7 positions agree with TRBD1. The CDR3 spans 13 residues. V lost 5 bases to trimming and J lost 5 bases; unmatched junction nucleotides: 5. Germline V CDR1 and CDR2: MNHEY, SMNVEV (reference sequence). The CDR3 DNA reads as TGTGCCAGCAGTGCCAGGGGGAGGTATGGCTACACCTTC. Encoded protein: CASSARGRYGYTF.

J is TRBJ2-1 and V is TRBV6-4, with 7 nucleotides matching TRBD2. Germline V gene lookup returns CDR1 MRHNA and CDR2 SNTAGT. The V gene end was trimmed by 3 bases and the J gene end by 2 bases; junction bases not matched to a gene: 4. The CDR3 has 15 residues. DNA for the CDR3: TGTGCCAGCAGTGAGCTAGCGGCCCCCTACAATGAGCAGTTCTTC. Residues: CASSELAAPYNEQFF.

V is TRBV18 and J is TRBJ2-3; D gene uncertain. Trimming removed 2 bases at V and 0 bases at J, with 9 bases between. The CDR3 runs 15 residues. The germline V gene has CDR1 KGHSH and CDR2 LQKENI. This chain's CDR3 is CASSPFTASTDTQYF. The CDR3 DNA reads TGTGCCAGCTCACCATTTACAGCTAGCACAGATACGCAGTATTTT.

The chain is built from TRBV15 and TRBJ1-3, with D unresolved. The CDR3 covers 13 residues. V was pared by 1 base and J by 8 bases, with 9 bases between. The germline V gene encodes CDR1 LNHNV and CDR2 YYDKDF (reference sequence). DNA of the CDR3: TGTGCCACCAGCAGAGGATGGGAGGACACCATATATTTT. Translation: CATSRGWEDTIYF.

This clone has just one count. V and J are TRBV6-1 and TRBJ1-4; 7 nucleotides match TRBD1. Trimming at V came to 1 base and at J to 11 bases, leaving 7 bases not matched to a gene. This CDR3 is built from 14 residues. CDR1 is MNHNS and CDR2 is SASEGT in the germline V gene. The CDR3 sequence is CASSEVRSGGKLFF. The CDR3 region has the DNA TGTGCCAGCAGTGAAGTCCGTTCAGGGGGTAAACTGTTTTTT.

The chain joins TRBV6-6 to TRBJ2-4; the D gene is possibly TRBD2 (5 bases). The CDR3 spans 12 residues. Trimming removed 8 bases from V and 7 bases from J, with 12 bases in between. Germline CDR1 is MNHNY and CDR2 is SVGAGI (reference sequence). The CDR3 sequence is CASEGDGNIQYF. CDR3 in DNA: TGTGCCAGCGAGGGCGACGGGAACATTCAGTACTTC.

V gene TRBV19 combines with J gene TRBJ2-1; possible D gene TRBD1, 7 bases. V lost 7 bases to trimming and J lost 2 bases, with 15 bases between them. Germline-derived CDR1 and CDR2 are LNHDA and SQIVND (reference sequence). The CDR3 spans 15 residues. The CDR3, as DNA: TGTGCCAGTACCCTAGGAGGGACAGCCTACAATGAGCAGTTCTTC. It is translated as CASTLGGTAYNEQFF.

The chain links TRBV7-9 to TRBJ2-2; D unresolved. The CDR3 runs 15 residues. The germline V and J ends were trimmed by 6 bases and 1 base, with 12 bases remaining between them. Germline V gene data show CDR1 as SEHNR and CDR2 as FQNEAQ (reference sequence). CDR3 bases: TGTGCCAGCAGGGCCCCTTCAAGGAACACCGGGGAGCTGTTTTTT. Translated: CASRAPSRNTGELFF.

This clone was seen a few times. This sequence joins TRBV2 and TRBJ1-2; 7 bases align to TRBD1. V dropped 8 bases and J dropped 4; count of bases not matched to a gene: 10. Germline CDR1 and CDR2: SNHLY and FYNNEI. This CDR3 region has 14 residues. This chain's CDR3 is CASCRDSGVYGYTF. The CDR3 DNA is TGTGCCAGCTGCCGGGACAGTGGGGTCTATGGCTACACCTTC.

This chain uses TRBV18 with TRBJ2-5, with D tentatively TRBD2 (6 bases). V lost 0 bases, J lost 2 bases, and 10 bases lay in between. This CDR3 is built from 15 residues. In germline, CDR1 is KGHSH, CDR2 LQKENI. The CDR3 region has the DNA TGTGCCAGCTCACCACCGGGTAGCGGACAAGAGACCCAGTACTTC. It codes for CASSPPGSGQETQYF.

The chain recombines TRBV5-4 with TRBJ2-3, with 7 bases lining up with TRBD2. The V and J ends lost 3 bases and 2 bases, in that order; junction bases with no gene match: 9. The germline V gene has CDR1 SGHNT and CDR2 YYREEE (reference sequence). This CDR3 spans 16 amino acids. The CDR3 region has the DNA TGTGCCAGCAGCTCTCCTCGGACTAGACACACAGATACGCAGTATTTT. Translating gives CASSSPRTRHTDTQYF. The full variable domain, rest sourced from reference TRBV5-4 and TRBJ2-3, is ETGVTQSPTHLIKTRGQQVTLRCSSQSGHNTVSWYQQALGQGPQFIFQYYREEENGRGNFPPRFSGLQFPNYSSELNVNALELDDSALYLCASSSPRTRHTDTQYFGPGTRLTVL.

The chain is built from TRBV6-1 and TRBJ1-2, with D tentatively TRBD1 (5 bases). Germline-derived CDR1 and CDR2 are MNHNS and SASEGT. This CDR3 comprises 12 residues. V dropped 7 bases and J dropped 2 bases, with 8 bases sitting between them. In DNA, the CDR3 is TGTGCCAGCAACCAGGGAAACTATGGCTACACCTTC. Protein product: CASNQGNYGYTF.

This clone was counted once. The V and J genes are TRBV7-9 and TRBJ1-2; no firm D call. CDR3 length equals 14 residues. Per the germline V gene, CDR1 is SEHNR and CDR2 is FQNEAQ (reference sequence). Trimming removed 3 bases at V and 0 bases at J, with 8 bases between. In nucleotides, the CDR3 is TGTGCCAGCAGCTTCGGGTCTCCTAACTATGGCTACACCTTC. Its protein product is CASSFGSPNYGYTF. The entire variable domain, with the rest obtained from reference TRBV7-9 and TRBJ1-2, is as follows: DTGVSQNPRHKITKRGQNVTFRCDPISEHNRLYWYRQTLGQGPEFLTYFQNEAQLEKSRLLSDRFSAERPKGSFSTLEIQRTEQGDSAMYLCASSFGSPNYGYTFGSGTRLTVV.

Concerning this clone: The same CDR3 arises from other DNA sequences in this sample as well. V gene TRBV7-7 combines with J gene TRBJ2-2, with 9 bases that match TRBD1. Germline CDR1 SSHAT, CDR2 FNYEAQ (reference sequence). Germline trimming cut 5 bases from V and 7 bases from J; bases unmatched to any gene: 2. This CDR3 is 13 amino acids long. The CDR3 DNA is TGTGCCAGCAGCGTGGACAGGGGCGGGGAGCTGTTTTTT. It translates to CASSVDRGGELFF. Filled out from reference TRBV7-7 and TRBJ2-2, the complete variable domain reads GAGVSQSPRYKVTKRGQDVTLRCDPISSHATLYWYQQALGQGPEFLTYFNYEAQPDKSGLPSDRFSAERPEGSISTLTIQRTEQRDSAMYRCASSVDRGGELFFGEGSRLTVL.

The rearrangement uses TRBV2 and TRBJ2-3; TRBD1 aligns across 10 bases. The CDR3 runs 15 residues. After removal of 7 bases from V and 2 bases from J, the junction contained 6 bases not matched to a gene. Per germline, CDR1 SNHLY and CDR2 FYNNEI. The chain's CDR3 is CASTSTGGNTDTQYF. In DNA, the CDR3 is TGTGCCAGCACATCGACAGGGGGCAACACAGATACGCAGTATTTT.

This clone appeared a single time. The V gene is TRBV15, the J gene TRBJ1-1; D possibly corresponds to TRBD1 (5 bases). The length of the CDR3 is 14 residues. The V end was cut by 3 bases, the J end by 6 bases, with 14 bases between. CDR1 and CDR2 from the germline V gene are LNHNV and YYDKDF (reference sequence). The CDR3 is CATSRHGGYPEAFF. Here the CDR3 DNA reads TGTGCCACCAGCAGGCACGGGGGGTACCCTGAAGCTTTCTTT.

J is TRBJ2-7 and V is TRBV7-9; 7 bases are shared with TRBD1. This CDR3 contains 17 residues. V lost 5 bases, J lost 2 bases, and 15 bases stayed unmatched. The germline V gene encodes CDR1 SEHNR and CDR2 FQNEAQ (reference sequence). The CDR3 DNA reads as TGTGCCAGCAGCCAGGGGAGCCCCGGGACAGCACCCTACGAGCAGTACTTC. Translating gives CASSQGSPGTAPYEQYF.

This clone was counted a few times. The chain combines TRBV7-8 with TRBJ2-1, with D possibly being TRBD2 (6 bases). Germline values: CDR1 SGHVS, CDR2 FQNEAQ. CDR3 length equals 16 residues. V shed 2 bases and J shed 1 base, with 12 bases lying between them. CDR3 in amino acids: CASSLFGGMSYNEQFF. In DNA form, the CDR3 reads TGTGCCAGCAGCTTATTTGGCGGGATGTCCTACAATGAGCAGTTCTTC.

The gene calls are TRBV10-3 and TRBJ2-3, with unresolved D. Germline V CDR1 and CDR2: ENHRY, SYGVKD. Trimming took off 5 bases at V and 5 bases at J, with 8 bases between the two ends. The CDR3 is made up of 12 amino acids. The CDR3 DNA follows: TGTGCCATCAGTAGCTTTCAAGATACGCAGTATTTT. Protein product: CAISSFQDTQYF.

This clone was recorded once. V usage is TRBV28 and J usage is TRBJ2-7; possibly TRBD2 for D (6 bases). The length of the CDR3 is 14 residues. Germline V gene sequence: CDR1 MDHEN, CDR2 SYDVKM. The V and J ends lost 1 base and 3 bases respectively, with 10 bases between them. The CDR3 sequence is CASSLSGVSYEQYF. The DNA for the CDR3 is TGTGCCAGCAGTTTATCGGGAGTGAGCTACGAGCAGTACTTC.

The chain recombines TRBV19 with TRBJ2-2; possibly TRBD1 for D (6 bases). Germline CDR1 is LNHDA and CDR2 is SQIVND (reference sequence). This CDR3 region has 14 residues. Trimming left V 5 bases short and J 6 bases short, with 13 bases between. The CDR3 loop reads CASSEQGIAGELFF. CDR3 in DNA: TGTGCCAGTAGTGAACAGGGAATAGCCGGGGAGCTGTTTTTT.

The chain links TRBV19 to TRBJ2-2; 7 bases align to TRBD2. This CDR3 is built from 17 residues. Per germline, CDR1 LNHDA and CDR2 SQIVND (reference sequence). J was trimmed by 3 bases and V by 9 bases; bases with no gene match: 16. CDR3: CARTTGGGGKDTGELFF. CDR3 nucleotides: TGTGCCAGGACGACTGGAGGCGGGGGTAAGGACACCGGGGAGCTGTTTTTT.

The gene calls are TRBV4-1 and TRBJ1-1, with 11 bases aligning to TRBD1. The CDR3 extends over 15 amino acids. The germline V gene has CDR1 MGHRA and CDR2 YSYEKL. V gave up 1 base and J gave up 5 bases; unmatched junction bases: 3. The CDR3 nucleotides are TGCGCCAGCAGCCAAGCCGGGACAGGGGGGACTGAAGCTTTCTTT. Amino acid sequence: CASSQAGTGGTEAFF.

The genes are TRBV5-1 and TRBJ2-1; 9 bases agree with TRBD2. The germline CDR1 and CDR2 sequences are SGHRS and YFSETQ. V lost 6 bases and J lost 0; bases outside the gene matches: 4. The CDR3 runs 15 residues. CDR3 DNA sequence: TGCGCCAGCACCCTAGCGGGAAGCTCCTACAATGAGCAGTTCTTC. It yields the protein CASTLAGSSYNEQFF.

This chain links TRBV27 with TRBJ2-3; 8 bases align to TRBD2. Unmatched junction bases numbered 19, after V lost 5 bases and J lost 3 bases. From germline, CDR1 is MNHEY and CDR2 SMNVEV (reference sequence). The CDR3 extends over 19 amino acids. The CDR3 DNA reads as TGTGCCAGCAGTCCTCCTCGTTTGTGGGCGGGAGGAGGGACAGATACGCAGTATTTT. It is translated as CASSPPRLWAGGGTDTQYF.